This T cell receptor (beta chain) was captured in a study of T cells in tuberculosis. Turning to the study itself: A South African cohort included IGRA-negative adolescents, latently infected IGRA-positive adolescents and adults with active tuberculosis. Broader study findings: Using the GMM-specific repertoire gave nearly 90% accuracy versus approximately 70% with motifs. Active tuberculosis cases were adults; controls were adolescents.

Germline loops: CDR1 LNHDA, CDR2 SQIVND (reference sequence). This CDR3 has 14 residues. V was clipped by 6 bases and J by 8 bases; unmatched bases: 8. Remarks on this clone: Its antigen is unknown.

Data came from immunoSEQ multiplex PCR; TCRdb stores just in-frame clones and leaves some out. The table records around 49,000 clones, roughly 96% of them present only once. The time point was: new active TB diagnosis, blood taken before or within 7 days of starting treatment. The chain uses TRBV19 and TRBJ1-4, with TRBD1 identical over 8 bases. The sequence was collected from an adult with tuberculosis. The sequences come from PBMCs, collected at tuberculosis diagnosis. This CDR3 reads CASSQTGVDEKLFF. The CDR3 DNA follows: TGTGCCAGTAGCCAGACAGGGGTGGACGAAAAACTGTTTTTT. Full variable domain (missing parts from reference TRBV19 and TRBJ1-4): DGGITQSPKYLFRKEGQNVTLSCEQNLNHDAMYWYRQDPGQGLRLIYYSQIVNDFQKGDIAEGYSVSREKKESFPLTVTSAQKNPTAFYLCASSQTGVDEKLFFGSGTQLSVL.